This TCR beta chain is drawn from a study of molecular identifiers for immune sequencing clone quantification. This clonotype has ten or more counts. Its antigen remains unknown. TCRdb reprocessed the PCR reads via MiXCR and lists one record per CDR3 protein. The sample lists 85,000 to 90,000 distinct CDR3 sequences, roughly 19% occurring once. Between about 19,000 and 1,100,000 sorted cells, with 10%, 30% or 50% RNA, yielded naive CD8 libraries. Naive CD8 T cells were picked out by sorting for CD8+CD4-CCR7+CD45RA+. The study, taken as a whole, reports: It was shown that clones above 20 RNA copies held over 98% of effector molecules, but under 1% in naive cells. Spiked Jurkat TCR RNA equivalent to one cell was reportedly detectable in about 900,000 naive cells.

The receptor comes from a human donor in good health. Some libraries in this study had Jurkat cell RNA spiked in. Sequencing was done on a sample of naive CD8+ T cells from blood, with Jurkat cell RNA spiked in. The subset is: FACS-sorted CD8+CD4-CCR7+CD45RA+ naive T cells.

CDR3 DNA sequence: TGTGCCAGCAGCCCCAAAAGCACAGATACGCAGTATTTT. Translated: CASSPKSTDTQYF. This rearrangement joins TRBV12-3 or TRBV12-4 to TRBJ2-3; D is ambiguous. V was pared by 6 bases and J by 0 bases, with 7 bases between. The CDR3 spans 13 residues.